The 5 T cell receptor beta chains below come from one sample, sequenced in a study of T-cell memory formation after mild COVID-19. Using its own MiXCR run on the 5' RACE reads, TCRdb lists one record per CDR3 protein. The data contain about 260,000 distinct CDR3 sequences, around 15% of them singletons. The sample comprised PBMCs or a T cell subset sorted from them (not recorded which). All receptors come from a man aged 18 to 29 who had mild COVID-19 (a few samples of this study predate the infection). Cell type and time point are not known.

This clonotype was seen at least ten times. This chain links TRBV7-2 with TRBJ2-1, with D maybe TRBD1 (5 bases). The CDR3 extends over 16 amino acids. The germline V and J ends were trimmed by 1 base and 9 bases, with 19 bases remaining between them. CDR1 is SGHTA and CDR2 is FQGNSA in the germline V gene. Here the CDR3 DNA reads TGTGCCAGCAGCTTAGTTTTGCACAGGCAAATTGGTGAGCAGTTCTTC. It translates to CASSLVLHRQIGEQFF. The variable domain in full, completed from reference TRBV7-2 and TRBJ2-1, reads GAGVSQSPSNKVTEKGKDVELRCDPISGHTALYWYRQSLGQGLEFLIYFQGNSAPDKSGLPSDRFSAERTGGSVSTLTIQRTQQEDSAVYLCASSLVLHRQIGEQFFGPGTRLTVL.

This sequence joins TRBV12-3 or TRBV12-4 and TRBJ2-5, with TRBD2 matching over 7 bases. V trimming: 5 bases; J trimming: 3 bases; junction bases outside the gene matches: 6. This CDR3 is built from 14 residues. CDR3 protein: CASSILGGKETQYF. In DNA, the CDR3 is TGTGCCAGCAGTATCCTGGGGGGGAAAGAGACCCAGTACTTC.

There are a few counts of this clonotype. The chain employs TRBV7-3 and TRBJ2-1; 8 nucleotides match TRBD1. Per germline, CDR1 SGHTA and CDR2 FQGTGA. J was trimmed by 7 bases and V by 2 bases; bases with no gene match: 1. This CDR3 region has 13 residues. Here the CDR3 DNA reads TGTGCCAGCAGCTTACAGGGGGCTAATGAGCAGTTCTTC. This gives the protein CASSLQGANEQFF.

CDR3 amino acids: CASSLPLGLLTGELFF. The CDR3 DNA reads TGTGCCAGCAGCCTCCCTTTAGGGTTACTCACCGGGGAGCTGTTTTTT. The rearrangement links TRBV3-1 to TRBJ2-2; D uncertain. The CDR3 extends over 16 amino acids. Germline V gene data show CDR1 as LGHDT and CDR2 as YNNKEL (reference sequence). V was pared by 4 bases and J by 4 bases, with 16 bases between.

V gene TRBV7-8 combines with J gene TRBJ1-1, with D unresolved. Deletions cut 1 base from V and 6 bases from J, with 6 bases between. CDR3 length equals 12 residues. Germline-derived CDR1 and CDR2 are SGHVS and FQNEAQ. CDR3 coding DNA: TGTGCCAGCAGCTTAGTAACTGCTGAAGCTTTCTTT. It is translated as CASSLVTAEAFF.